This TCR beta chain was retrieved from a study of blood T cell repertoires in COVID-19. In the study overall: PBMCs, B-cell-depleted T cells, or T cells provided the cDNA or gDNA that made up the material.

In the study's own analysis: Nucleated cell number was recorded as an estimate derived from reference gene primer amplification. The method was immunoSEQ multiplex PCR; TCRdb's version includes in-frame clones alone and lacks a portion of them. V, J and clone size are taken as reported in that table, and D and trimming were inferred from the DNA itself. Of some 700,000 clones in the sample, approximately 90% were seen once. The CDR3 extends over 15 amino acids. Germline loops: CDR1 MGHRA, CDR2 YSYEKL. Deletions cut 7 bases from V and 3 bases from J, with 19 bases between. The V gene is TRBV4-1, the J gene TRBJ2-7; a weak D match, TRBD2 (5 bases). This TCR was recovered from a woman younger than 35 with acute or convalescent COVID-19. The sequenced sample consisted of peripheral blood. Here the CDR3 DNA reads TGCGCCAGCACCGCTAGCCGGTCCCTAGACTACGAGCAGTACTTC. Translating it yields CASTASRSLDYEQYF.